This TCR beta chain was found in a study of blood T cell repertoires in COVID-19. Authors' data handling: Using reference gene primer amplification, nucleated cell counts were estimated. Produced via immunoSEQ multiplex PCR; TCRdb's table is partial and in-frame only. The DNA was the basis for D and trimming; V, J and clone size are from that table. The sample includes some 260,000 clones, approximately 80% of them seen just once. CDR3 length: 21 amino acids. CDR1 is LNHDA and CDR2 is SQIVND in the germline V gene (reference sequence). V gave up 3 bases and J gave up 6 bases; unmatched junction bases: 24. This clone was detected only once.

Sequencing was done on a sample of peripheral blood. J is TRBJ2-1 and V is TRBV19; TRBD2 matches 9 bases. The clonotype originates from a man aged 80 or over with acute or convalescent COVID-19. CDR3 DNA sequence: TGTGCCAGTAGTATTATTCCGCCGGGACTAGCTTTACCCCCGCTTTCCAATGAGCAGTTCTTC. This encodes CASSIIPPGLALPPLSNEQFF.